This T cell receptor beta chain was profiled in a study of CD8 T cells in ankylosing spondylitis. Making the TCR beta libraries involved quantitative 5'-RACE with molecular barcodes. TCRdb re-analysed the 5' RACE reads in MiXCR, keeping a single row per CDR3 protein. In the table there are nearly 350,000 distinct CDR3 sequences, approximately 15% of which are singletons. Details on this clonotype: The antigen is not known.

Overall study findings and caveats: Disease-linked clones proved CD8+ and comparatively uncommon in peripheral blood. Certain motif variants had earlier appeared in reactive arthritis synovial fluid and blood.

The CDR3 totals 15 residues. V gave up 5 bases and J gave up 0 bases; unmatched junction bases: 4. Germline V gives CDR1 SGHAT, CDR2 FQNNGV. The specimen sequenced was blood, either unsorted or a sorted T cell fraction (not recorded which). This chain connects TRBV11-2 to TRBJ2-7; 10 nucleotides align to TRBD2. This clonotype originated in a male donor with ankylosing spondylitis or in good health (not recorded which). CDR3 in DNA: TGTGCCAGCAGCAAGTCTAGCGGGAGCTCCTACGAGCAGTACTTC. It is translated as CASSKSSGSSYEQYF.